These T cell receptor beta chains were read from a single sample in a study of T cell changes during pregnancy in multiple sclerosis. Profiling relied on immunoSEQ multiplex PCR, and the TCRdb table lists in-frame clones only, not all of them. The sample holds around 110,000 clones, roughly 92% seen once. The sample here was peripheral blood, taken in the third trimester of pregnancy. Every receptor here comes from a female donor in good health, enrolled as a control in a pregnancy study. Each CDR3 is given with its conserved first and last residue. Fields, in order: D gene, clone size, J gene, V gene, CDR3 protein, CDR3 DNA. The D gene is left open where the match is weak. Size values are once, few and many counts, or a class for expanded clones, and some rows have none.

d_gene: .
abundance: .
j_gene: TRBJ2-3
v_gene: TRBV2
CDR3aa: CASMVGSSTDTQYF
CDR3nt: TGTGCCAGCATGGTCGGGAGCAGCACAGATACGCAGTATTTT

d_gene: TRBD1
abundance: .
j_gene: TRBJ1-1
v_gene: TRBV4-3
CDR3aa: CASSRVLTGDTEAFF
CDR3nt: TGCGCCAGCAGCCGAGTTTTAACAGGGGACACTGAAGCTTTCTTT

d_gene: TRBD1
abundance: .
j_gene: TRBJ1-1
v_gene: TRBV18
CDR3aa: CASSRRQGETEAFF
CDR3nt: TGTGCCAGCTCTCGCCGACAGGGTGAGACTGAAGCTTTCTTT

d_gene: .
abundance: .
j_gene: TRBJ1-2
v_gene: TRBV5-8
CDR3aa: CASSPGYGYTF
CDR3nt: TGTGCCAGCAGCCCCGGCTATGGCTACACCTTC

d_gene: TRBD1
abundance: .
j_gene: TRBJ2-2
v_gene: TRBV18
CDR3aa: CASPMPGQRNTGELFF
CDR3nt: TGTGCCAGCCCCATGCCGGGACAGAGGAACACCGGGGAGCTGTTTTTT

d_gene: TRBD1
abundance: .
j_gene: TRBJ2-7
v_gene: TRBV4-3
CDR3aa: CASSQETGTGYEQYF
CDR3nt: TGCGCCAGCAGCCAAGAAACCGGGACAGGCTACGAGCAGTACTTC

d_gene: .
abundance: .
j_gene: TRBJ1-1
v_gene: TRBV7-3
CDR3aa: CASSSHGTSLNTEAFF
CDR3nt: TGTGCCAGCAGTTCTCACGGGACATCCTTGAACACTGAAGCTTTCTTT

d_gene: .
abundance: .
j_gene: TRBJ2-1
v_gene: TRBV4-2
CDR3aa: CASSQDANAWNEQFF
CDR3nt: TGTGCCAGCAGCCAAGATGCGAATGCTTGGAATGAGCAGTTCTTC

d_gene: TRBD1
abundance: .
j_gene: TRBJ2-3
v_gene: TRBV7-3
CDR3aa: CASSPHGDRSTDTQYF
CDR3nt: TGTGCCAGCAGCCCACACGGGGACAGGAGCACAGATACGCAGTATTTT

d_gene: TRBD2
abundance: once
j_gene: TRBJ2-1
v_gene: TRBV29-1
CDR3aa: CSVEDRTSGVGEQFF
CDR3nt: TGCAGCGTTGAAGATCGGACTAGCGGGGTTGGTGAGCAGTTCTTC

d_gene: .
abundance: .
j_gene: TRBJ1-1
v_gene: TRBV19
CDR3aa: CASSPNWGLGTEAFF
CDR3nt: TGTGCCAGTAGTCCCAATTGGGGGCTCGGGACTGAAGCTTTCTTT

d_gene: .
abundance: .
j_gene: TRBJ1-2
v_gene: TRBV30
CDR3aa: CAWGILHGYTF
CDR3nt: TGTGCCTGGGGTATCCTACATGGCTACACCTTC

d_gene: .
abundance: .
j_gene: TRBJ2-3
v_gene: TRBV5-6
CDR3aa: CASSLSLGIDTQYF
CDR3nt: TGTGCCAGCAGCTTGAGCCTAGGTATAGATACGCAGTATTTT

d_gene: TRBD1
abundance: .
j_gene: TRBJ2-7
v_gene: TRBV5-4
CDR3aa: CASSVPGTGRYEQYF
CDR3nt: TGTGCCAGCAGCGTACCCGGGACAGGGCGATACGAGCAGTACTTC

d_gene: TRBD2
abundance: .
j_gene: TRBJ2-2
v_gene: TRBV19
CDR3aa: CATAKTSGLTGELFF
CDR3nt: TGTGCCACCGCGAAGACTAGCGGGCTCACCGGGGAGCTGTTTTTT

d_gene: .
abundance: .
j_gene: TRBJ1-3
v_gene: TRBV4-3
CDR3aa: CASSQSQGTGNTIYF
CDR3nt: TGCGCCAGCAGCCAATCCCAGGGGACTGGAAACACCATATATTTT

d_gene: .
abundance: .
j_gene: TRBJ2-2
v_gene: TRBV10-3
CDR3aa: CAISATANTGELFF
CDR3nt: TGTGCCATCAGTGCGACAGCGAACACCGGGGAGCTGTTTTTT

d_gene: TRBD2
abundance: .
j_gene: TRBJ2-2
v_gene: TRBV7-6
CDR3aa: CASSPGTTSGGARGRIGELFF
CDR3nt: TGTGCCAGCAGCCCAGGGACGACTAGCGGGGGGGCGAGGGGCCGTATCGGGGAGCTGTTTTTT

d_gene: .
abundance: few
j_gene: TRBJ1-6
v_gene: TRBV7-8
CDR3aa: CASSQNSPLHF
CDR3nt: TGTGCCAGCAGCCAGAATTCACCCCTCCACTTT

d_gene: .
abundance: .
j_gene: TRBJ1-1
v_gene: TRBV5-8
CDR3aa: CASSLRQNTEAFF
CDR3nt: TGTGCCAGCAGCTTGAGACAGAACACTGAAGCTTTCTTT

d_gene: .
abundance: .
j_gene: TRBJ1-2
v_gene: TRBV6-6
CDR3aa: CASSYPVSNNYGYTF
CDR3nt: TGTGCCAGCAGCTATCCTGTCTCCAACAACTATGGCTACACCTTC

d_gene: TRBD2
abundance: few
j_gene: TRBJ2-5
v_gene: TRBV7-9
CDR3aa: CASLAGGGETQYF
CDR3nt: TGTGCCAGCCTGGCGGGGGGTGGAGAGACCCAGTACTTC